This T cell receptor (beta chain) came from a study of early T cells in non-severe SARS-CoV-2 infection. Broader study findings: Matching with VDJdb favored anti-spike CD8 responses (missing private and CD4 specificities).

Comment on this clonotype: Antigen: not known.

Separate cDNA molecules each had unique molecular identifiers attached to them. Using its own MiXCR run on the 5' RACE reads, TCRdb lists one record per CDR3 protein. The sample carries roughly 90,000 distinct CDR3 sequences, around 15% recorded once. The CDR3 runs 14 residues. Losses at the gene ends were 2 bases for V and 6 bases for J; bases not matched to a gene: 6. The germline CDR1 and CDR2 sequences are SGHAT and FQNNGV. The chain employs TRBV11-2 and TRBJ2-7, with 8 bases aligning to TRBD1. The source is an adult who was a healthcare worker with PCR-confirmed SARS-CoV-2 infection or an uninfected control (not recorded which). The sequencing input was whole blood. This chain's CDR3 is CASSLNRGVGEQYF. The CDR3 bases are TGTGCCAGCAGCTTAAACAGGGGGGTAGGCGAGCAGTACTTC.